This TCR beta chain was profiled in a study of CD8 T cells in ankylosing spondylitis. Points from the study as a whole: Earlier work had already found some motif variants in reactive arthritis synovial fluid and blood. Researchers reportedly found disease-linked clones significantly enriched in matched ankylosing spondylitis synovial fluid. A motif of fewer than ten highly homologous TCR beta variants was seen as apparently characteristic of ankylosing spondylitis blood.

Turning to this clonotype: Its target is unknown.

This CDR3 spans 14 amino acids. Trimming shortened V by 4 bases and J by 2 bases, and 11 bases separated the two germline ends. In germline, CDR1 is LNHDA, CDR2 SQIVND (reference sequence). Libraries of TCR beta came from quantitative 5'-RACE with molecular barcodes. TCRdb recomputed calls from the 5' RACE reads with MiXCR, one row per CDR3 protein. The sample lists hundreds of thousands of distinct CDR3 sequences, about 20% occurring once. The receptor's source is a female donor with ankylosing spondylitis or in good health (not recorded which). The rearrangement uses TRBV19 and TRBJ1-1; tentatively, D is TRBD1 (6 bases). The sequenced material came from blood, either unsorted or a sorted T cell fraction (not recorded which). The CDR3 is CASSTTGQNTEAFF. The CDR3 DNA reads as TGTGCCAGTAGTACCACGGGACAAAACACTGAAGCTTTCTTT.